The 31 T cell receptor beta chains in this list originate from one sample, sequenced in a study of T-cell reconstitution after alpha-beta-depleted transplantation in children. The TCRbeta library incorporated unique molecular identifiers. Using its own MiXCR run on the PCR reads, TCRdb lists one record per CDR3 protein. The table records some 840,000 distinct CDR3 sequences, 15% to 20% of them present only once. The sequences come from PBMCs, mostly from graft donor cells, collected 360 days after TCRalphabeta/CD19-depleted stem cell transplant. These receptors came from a male patient between 5 and 17 years old who had a stem cell transplant for acute lymphoblastic leukemia, so the T cells may come from the graft donor.

V gene TRBV4-1 combines with J gene TRBJ2-1, with 11 nucleotides matching TRBD2. Trimming removed 3 bases from V and 4 bases from J; junction bases left unmatched: 11. This CDR3 region has 18 residues. The V gene's germline CDR1 is MGHRA and CDR2 YSYEKL. CDR3: CASSHGTGTSGLYNEQFF. CDR3 in DNA: TGCGCCAGCAGCCACGGGACCGGGACTAGCGGACTGTACAATGAGCAGTTCTTC.

This clonotype was detected a few times. The genes are TRBV4-2 and TRBJ2-1; TRBD2 matches at 8 bases. The CDR3 contains 13 residues. The V and J ends lost 4 bases and 15 bases, in that order; junction bases with no gene match: 11. The V gene's germline CDR1 is LGHNA and CDR2 YNFKEQ. DNA for the CDR3: TGTGCCAGCAGCCTGGAGCGGGAGTTCGTTCGGTTCTTC. As protein: CASSLEREFVRFF.

This clonotype was picked up many times. The chain carries TRBV28 and TRBJ2-1; TRBD2 matches at 11 bases. The CDR3 runs 17 residues. Germline CDR1 is MDHEN and CDR2 is SYDVKM. The V segment lost 6 bases and the J segment 9 bases; nucleotides outside the gene matches: 16. CDR3 protein: CASSQKRGTSGSGEQFF. The CDR3 DNA sequence: TGTGCCAGCAGCCAAAAGCGGGGCACTAGCGGGAGCGGTGAGCAGTTCTTC.

In this sample, this clonotype turned up a few times. V gene TRBV4-1 combines with J gene TRBJ2-5; TRBD2 matches at 12 bases. Germline V gene lookup returns CDR1 MGHRA and CDR2 YSYEKL. The junction had 3 bases not matched to a gene; V was cut back by 6 bases and J by 4 bases. CDR3 length: 14 amino acids. The CDR3, as DNA: TGCGCCAGCAGACCGGGACTAGCGGGAGAGACCCAGTACTTC. Translation gives CASRPGLAGETQYF.

This clonotype was counted between two and nine times. The rearrangement uses TRBV10-3 and TRBJ2-7; maybe TRBD1 (5 bases). V was shortened by 8 bases and J by 0 bases, with 11 bases between the two germline ends. The CDR3 covers 13 residues. The V gene's germline CDR1 is ENHRY and CDR2 SYGVKD. CDR3 sequence: CAIGADSSYEQYF. The CDR3, as DNA: TGTGCCATCGGGGCAGACAGCTCCTACGAGCAGTACTTC.

This clonotype has a count of ten or more. This chain joins TRBV29-1 and TRBJ1-2, with TRBD1 matching over 9 bases. The germline V gene encodes CDR1 SQVTM and CDR2 ANQGSEA. This CDR3 spans 13 amino acids. Unmatched junction bases numbered 4, after V lost 5 bases and J lost 3 bases. The CDR3 DNA reads as TGCAGCGTTCTCGGGGACAGGGACTATGGCTACACCTTC. It is translated as CSVLGDRDYGYTF.

This clonotype occurred a few times. The gene calls are TRBV29-1 and TRBJ1-1; D not resolved. Trimming took 4 bases from V and 0 from J, leaving 12 bases between them. This CDR3 is built from 14 residues. Germline V CDR1 and CDR2: SQVTM, ANQGSEA. The DNA for the CDR3 is TGCAGCGTTGCGACTGGCCTCATGAACACTGAAGCTTTCTTT. It codes for CSVATGLMNTEAFF.

The chain carries TRBV4-2 and TRBJ2-2; no firm D call. Trimming removed 5 bases from V and 4 bases from J, with 8 bases in between. The CDR3 length is 13 residues. Germline V gene sequence: CDR1 LGHNA, CDR2 YNFKEQ. Written as DNA, the CDR3 is TGTGCCAGCAGCTCGGACCGCACCGGGGAGCTGTTTTTT. This sequence encodes CASSSDRTGELFF.

J is TRBJ2-2 and V is TRBV5-1, with 10 bases fitting TRBD2. This CDR3 region has 15 residues. Germline loops: CDR1 SGHRS, CDR2 YFSETQ. With 2 bases clipped from V and 6 bases from J, the junction kept 4 bases outside the gene matches. This chain's CDR3 is CASSFLAGAPGELFF. CDR3 coding DNA: TGCGCCAGCAGCTTCCTAGCGGGAGCTCCCGGGGAGCTGTTTTTT.

This clonotype was observed a few times. The chain has TRBV10-3 and TRBJ2-7, with D uncertain. V lost 10 bases, J lost 4 bases, and 20 bases lay in between. Germline V gene lookup returns CDR1 ENHRY and CDR2 SYGVKD. This CDR3 has 14 amino acids. The CDR3: CATSTESVKYEQYF. The CDR3, as DNA: TGTGCCACCTCCACGGAGTCAGTTAAGTACGAGCAGTACTTC.

The chain combines TRBV4-1 with TRBJ1-5, with D possibly matching TRBD1 (5 bases). The CDR3 is made up of 18 amino acids. Trimming pared 0 bases from V and 5 bases from J, leaving 20 bases between. The germline V gene has CDR1 MGHRA and CDR2 YSYEKL. This CDR3 is CASSQDLGEGKIDQPQHF. In DNA form, the CDR3 reads TGCGCCAGCAGCCAAGACCTTGGGGAGGGGAAGATTGATCAGCCCCAGCATTTT.

This clonotype was seen only once. J is TRBJ2-1 and V is TRBV11-1, with 9 positions matching TRBD2. V was clipped by 5 bases and J by 5 bases; unmatched bases: 7. Germline assignment: CDR1 SGHAT and CDR2 FQDESV (reference sequence). CDR3 size: 15 residues. The CDR3 region is CASSPRLADDNEQFF. CDR3 nucleotides: TGTGCCAGCAGCCCGCGACTAGCGGACGACAATGAGCAGTTCTTC.

This chain links TRBV20-1 with TRBJ1-1; 7 bases are a match to TRBD1. The CDR3 contains 13 residues. CDR1 and CDR2 (germline): DFQATT, SNEGSKA (reference sequence). The V and J ends lost 6 bases and 0 bases, in that order; junction bases with no gene match: 4. The CDR3 DNA reads as TGCAGTGCGGGGGGACAGTTGAACACTGAAGCTTTCTTT. Encoded protein: CSAGGQLNTEAFF.

This clonotype was detected a few times. The chain employs TRBV19 and TRBJ2-1, with D unclear. Germline-derived CDR1 and CDR2 are LNHDA and SQIVND (reference sequence). V gave up 8 bases and J gave up 2 bases, with 4 bases separating them. The CDR3 loop spans 11 amino acids. In DNA, the CDR3 is TGTGCCAGTGGGGCCTACAATGAGCAGTTCTTC. Encoded protein: CASGAYNEQFF.

The chain recombines TRBV18 with TRBJ1-5; a weak D match, TRBD1 (5 bases). The V gene's germline CDR1 is KGHSH and CDR2 LQKENI. The CDR3 contains 15 residues. Trimming took 5 bases from V and 7 from J, leaving 18 bases between them. As DNA, the CDR3 is TGTGCCAGCTCATTCGACAGTTTCTCAGGGCAGCCCCAGCATTTT. Residues: CASSFDSFSGQPQHF.

In its sample, this clonotype was seen a few times. V usage is TRBV5-1 and J usage is TRBJ1-6; D remains unclear. V lost 0 bases and J 6 bases, leaving 4 bases between the germline ends. Germline values: CDR1 SGHRS, CDR2 YFSETQ. The CDR3 has 13 amino acids. The CDR3 is CASSLAVNSPLHF. Written as DNA, the CDR3 is TGCGCCAGCAGCTTGGCCGTTAATTCACCCCTCCACTTT.

CDR3 nucleotides: TGTGCCACCAGTGATCTCGGCGGGGGGCGGTACGAGCAGTACTTC. Its translation is CATSDLGGGRYEQYF. The gene calls are TRBV24-1 and TRBJ2-7; 8 nucleotides line up with TRBD2. J was trimmed by 4 bases and V by 3 bases; bases with no gene match: 7. The germline V gene encodes CDR1 KGHDR and CDR2 SFDVKD. The CDR3 runs 15 residues.

This chain uses TRBV5-1 with TRBJ2-7; D is tentatively TRBD1 or TRBD2 (6 bases each). Trimming pared 0 bases from V and 2 bases from J, leaving 15 bases between. CDR3 length: 16 amino acids. Germline-derived CDR1 and CDR2 are SGHRS and YFSETQ. The CDR3 DNA reads as TGCGCCAGCAGCTTGGCTGGGGGGCGGAAAGCCTACGAGCAGTACTTC. Its translation is CASSLAGGRKAYEQYF. The complete variable domain, with remaining parts taken from reference TRBV5-1 and TRBJ2-7, reads KAGVTQTPRYLIKTRGQQVTLSCSPISGHRSVSWYQQTPGQGLQFLFEYFSETQRNKGNFPGRFSGRQFSNSRSEMNVSTLELGDSALYLCASSLAGGRKAYEQYFGPGTRLTVT.

The chain uses TRBV27 and TRBJ2-3; D uncertain. The germline gives CDR1 MNHEY, CDR2 SMNVEV (reference sequence). Trimming shortened V by 6 bases and J by 7 bases, and 8 bases separated the two germline ends. This CDR3 spans 11 amino acids. The CDR3 bases are TGTGCCAGCAGCAACAGATATACGCAGTATTTT. This translates into CASSNRYTQYF.

This chain links TRBV25-1 with TRBJ2-1, with a tentative D call TRBD2 (6 bases). CDR3 size: 16 residues. V was cut by 4 bases and J by 6 bases, with 19 bases left in between. Germline CDR1 reads MGHDK; CDR2 reads SYGVNS. As DNA, the CDR3 is TGTGCCAGCAGTGGACCGGAGGGAGCGACCCTCAATGAGCAGTTCTTC. Translation gives CASSGPEGATLNEQFF. The full variable domain, rest sourced from reference TRBV25-1 and TRBJ2-1, is EADIYQTPRYLVIGTGKKITLECSQTMGHDKMYWYQQDPGMELHLIHYSYGVNSTEKGDLSSESTVSRIRTEHFPLTLESARPSHTSQYLCASSGPEGATLNEQFFGPGTRLTVL.

This clonotype came up a few times. The V and J genes are TRBV12-3 or TRBV12-4 and TRBJ2-6; TRBD1 is a possible D gene (6 bases). The CDR3 is 21 amino acids. V lost 1 base and J lost 7, with 29 bases in between. The CDR3, as DNA: TGTGCCAGCAGTTTAGGTTCAGTCAGGGGATTCTCGGAACATGGAGCCAACGTCCTGACTTTC. As protein: CASSLGSVRGFSEHGANVLTF.

The gene calls are TRBV29-1 and TRBJ2-3; 11 bases agree with TRBD2. The CDR3 totals 13 residues. CDR1 and CDR2 from the germline V gene are SQVTM and ANQGSEA. V was clipped by 7 bases and J by 5 bases; unmatched bases: 5. For the CDR3, the DNA is TGCAGCGGCCGGACTAGCGGGCTAGATACGCAGTATTTT. Translation gives CSGRTSGLDTQYF.

This clonotype has ten or more counts. This chain's CDR3 is CASSIRLQETQYF. CDR3 sequence (DNA): TGTGCCAGCAGCATTAGACTCCAAGAGACCCAGTACTTC. The genes are TRBV5-5 and TRBJ2-5, with no clear D. V lost 4 bases and J 1 base, leaving 8 bases between the germline ends. There are 13 residues in the CDR3. Germline values: CDR1 SGHKS, CDR2 YYEKEE (reference sequence).

This clonotype was picked up a small number of times. The chain has TRBV5-1 and TRBJ1-2; 7 nucleotides line up with TRBD1. Germline lookup yields CDR1 SGHRS and CDR2 YFSETQ. This CDR3 is built from 15 residues. V gave up 0 bases and J gave up 6 bases; unmatched junction bases: 8. Here the CDR3 DNA reads TGCGCCAGCAGCTTGGCCCGCAGGGGGTTCGATGGCTACACCTTC. This sequence encodes CASSLARRGFDGYTF.

This clonotype turned up a few times. V and J are TRBV5-1 and TRBJ2-7, with D unclear. The germline CDR1 and CDR2 sequences are SGHRS and YFSETQ. V was pared by 7 bases and J by 5 bases, with 19 bases between. The CDR3 sequence is 14 residues long. CDR3 in DNA: TGCGCCAGCTACCCCAACTCCCTCGTACACGAGCAGTACTTC. Encoded protein: CASYPNSLVHEQYF.

The chain employs TRBV5-5 and TRBJ1-3; D remains ambiguous. The length of the CDR3 is 14 residues. V was shortened by 4 bases and J by 4 bases, with 12 bases between the two germline ends. Per germline, CDR1 SGHKS and CDR2 YYEKEE (reference sequence). The CDR3 DNA reads TGTGCCAGCAGCCCAACGACCCAGGGAAACACCATATATTTT. This codes for CASSPTTQGNTIYF.

This clonotype showed up just a few times. The chain joins TRBV29-1 to TRBJ2-7; the D call may be TRBD1 or TRBD2 (6 bases each). In germline, CDR1 is SQVTM, CDR2 ANQGSEA. V was clipped by 6 bases and J by 2 bases, with 20 bases between them. The CDR3 length is 15 residues. The CDR3 sequence: CSVGGGLAPTYEQYF. The CDR3 bases are TGCAGCGTGGGGGGCGGCCTAGCACCTACCTACGAGCAGTACTTC.

The table lists this clonotype with many counts. The chain joins TRBV4-2 to TRBJ2-7; D is ambiguous. The CDR3 extends over 13 amino acids. The V end lost 3 bases, the J end lost 7 bases, and 13 bases lay between the germline ends. CDR1 and CDR2 (germline): LGHNA, YNFKEQ. This CDR3 is CASSHKWAAEQYF. The CDR3 DNA sequence: TGTGCCAGCAGCCACAAGTGGGCGGCGGAGCAGTACTTC.

This sequence joins TRBV9 and TRBJ2-5; no clear D. V was pared by 0 bases and J by 8 bases, with 14 bases between. CDR1 is SGDLS, CDR2 YYNGEE, per germline. The CDR3 sequence is 14 residues long. Here the CDR3 DNA reads TGTGCCAGCAGCGTAGGCGGCTTGCCCAATACCCAGTACTTC. Translation gives CASSVGGLPNTQYF.

The chain carries TRBV3-1 and TRBJ2-5; 8 bases map to TRBD1. The V gene's germline CDR1 is LGHDT and CDR2 YNNKEL (reference sequence). The CDR3 consists of 17 residues. J was trimmed by 1 base and V by 4 bases; bases with no gene match: 11. This CDR3 is CASSRRLSGTGQETQYF. The CDR3 coding sequence is TGTGCCAGCAGCCGCCGTCTCTCTGGGACAGGCCAAGAGACCCAGTACTTC.

This rearrangement joins TRBV15 to TRBJ2-7, with 10 bases aligning to TRBD2. This CDR3 has 12 residues. In germline, CDR1 is LNHNV, CDR2 YYDKDF (reference sequence). Trimming removed 8 bases from V and 3 bases from J; junction bases left unmatched: 1. CDR3 DNA sequence: TGTGCCACCGGACTAGCGGTCTACGAGCAGTACTTC. It yields the protein CATGLAVYEQYF.